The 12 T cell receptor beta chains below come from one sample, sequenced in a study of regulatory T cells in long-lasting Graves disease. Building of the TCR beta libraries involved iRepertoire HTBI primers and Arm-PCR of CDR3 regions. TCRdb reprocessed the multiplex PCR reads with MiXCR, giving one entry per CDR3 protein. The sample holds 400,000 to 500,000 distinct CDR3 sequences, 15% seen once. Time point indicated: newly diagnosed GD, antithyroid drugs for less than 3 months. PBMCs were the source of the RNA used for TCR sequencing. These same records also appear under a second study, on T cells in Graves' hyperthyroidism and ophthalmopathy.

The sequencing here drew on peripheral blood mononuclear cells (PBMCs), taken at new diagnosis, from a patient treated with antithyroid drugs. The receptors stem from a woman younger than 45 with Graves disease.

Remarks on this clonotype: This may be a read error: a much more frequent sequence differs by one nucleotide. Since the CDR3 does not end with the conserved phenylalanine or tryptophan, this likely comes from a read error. CDR3 region: CASSQRLAGADTQYL. The CDR3 nucleotides are TGTGCCAGCAGTCAAAGACTAGCGGGAGCAGATACGCAGTATCTT. V is TRBV7-2 and J is TRBJ2-3, with 12 bases lining up with TRBD2. CDR1 SGHTA and CDR2 FQGNSA come from the germline V gene. Trimming cost V 6 bases and J 4 bases; bases outside gene matches: 5. The CDR3 covers 15 residues.

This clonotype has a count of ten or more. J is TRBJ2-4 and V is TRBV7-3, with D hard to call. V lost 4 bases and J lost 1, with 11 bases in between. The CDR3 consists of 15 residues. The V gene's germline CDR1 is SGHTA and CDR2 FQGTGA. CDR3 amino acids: CASSSSPGAKNIQYF. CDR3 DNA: TGTGCCAGCAGCTCGTCCCCCGGGGCCAAAAACATTCAGTACTTC.

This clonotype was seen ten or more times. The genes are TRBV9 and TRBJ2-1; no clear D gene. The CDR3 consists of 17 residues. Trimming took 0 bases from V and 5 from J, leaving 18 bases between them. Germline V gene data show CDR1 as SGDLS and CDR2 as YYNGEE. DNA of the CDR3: TGTGCCAGCAGCGTAGCGTTTGAGGCAGTCAAGAACAATGAGCAGTTCTTC. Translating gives CASSVAFEAVKNNEQFF.

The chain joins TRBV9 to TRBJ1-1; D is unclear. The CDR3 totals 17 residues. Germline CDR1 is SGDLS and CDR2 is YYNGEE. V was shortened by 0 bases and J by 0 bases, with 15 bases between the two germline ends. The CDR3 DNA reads TGTGCCAGCAGCGTAGCCTATTCGGACGGATTGAACACTGAAGCTTTCTTT. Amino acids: CASSVAYSDGLNTEAFF.

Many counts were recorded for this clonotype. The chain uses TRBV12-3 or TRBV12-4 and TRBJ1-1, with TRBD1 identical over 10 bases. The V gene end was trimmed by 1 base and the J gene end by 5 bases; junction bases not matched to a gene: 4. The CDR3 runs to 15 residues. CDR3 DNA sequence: TGTGCCAGCAGTTTAGGGACAGGGGGAGTTACTGAAGCTTTCTTT. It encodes CASSLGTGGVTEAFF.

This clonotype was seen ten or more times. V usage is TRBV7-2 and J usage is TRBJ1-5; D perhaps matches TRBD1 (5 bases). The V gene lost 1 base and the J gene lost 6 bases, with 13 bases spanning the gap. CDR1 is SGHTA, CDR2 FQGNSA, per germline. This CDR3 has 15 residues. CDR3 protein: CASSLDGGYSQPQHF. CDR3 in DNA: TGTGCCAGCAGCTTAGATGGGGGGTACAGTCAGCCCCAGCATTTT.

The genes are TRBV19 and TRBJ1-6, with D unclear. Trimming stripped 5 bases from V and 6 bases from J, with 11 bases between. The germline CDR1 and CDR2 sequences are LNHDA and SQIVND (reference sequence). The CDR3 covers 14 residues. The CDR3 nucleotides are TGTGCCAGTAGTCCGGCCGTTCTTAATTCACCCCTCCACTTT. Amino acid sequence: CASSPAVLNSPLHF. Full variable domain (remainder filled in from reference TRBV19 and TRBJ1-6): DGGITQSPKYLFRKEGQNVTLSCEQNLNHDAMYWYRQDPGQGLRLIYYSQIVNDFQKGDIAEGYSVSREKKESFPLTVTSAQKNPTAFYLCASSPAVLNSPLHFGNGTRLTVT.

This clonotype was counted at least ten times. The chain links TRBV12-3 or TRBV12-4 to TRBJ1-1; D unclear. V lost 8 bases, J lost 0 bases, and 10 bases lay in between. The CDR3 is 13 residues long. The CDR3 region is CASLGLMNTEAFF. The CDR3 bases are TGTGCCAGCCTCGGACTCATGAACACTGAAGCTTTCTTT.

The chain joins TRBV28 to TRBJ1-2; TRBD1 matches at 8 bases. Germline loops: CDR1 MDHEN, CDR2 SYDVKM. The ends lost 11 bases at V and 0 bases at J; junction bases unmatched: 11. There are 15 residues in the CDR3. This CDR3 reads CAPRETGDANYGYTF. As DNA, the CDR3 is TGTGCCCCCAGGGAGACAGGGGATGCTAACTATGGCTACACCTTC.

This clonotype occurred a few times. DNA for the CDR3: TGTGCCAGCACTATCAAGGTGGGGGCTTATGGCTACACCTTC. Amino acid sequence: CASTIKVGAYGYTF. The chain links TRBV12-3 or TRBV12-4 to TRBJ1-2; D is perhaps TRBD1 (6 bases). The CDR3 totals 14 residues. The V gene lost 7 bases and the J gene lost 5 bases, with 17 bases spanning the gap.

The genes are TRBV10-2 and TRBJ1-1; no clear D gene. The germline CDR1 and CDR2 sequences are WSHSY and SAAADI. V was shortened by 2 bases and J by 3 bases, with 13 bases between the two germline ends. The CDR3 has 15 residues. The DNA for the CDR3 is TGCGCCAGCAGTGAGCCCCGTGGGAGGGACACTGAAGCTTTCTTT. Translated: CASSEPRGRDTEAFF.

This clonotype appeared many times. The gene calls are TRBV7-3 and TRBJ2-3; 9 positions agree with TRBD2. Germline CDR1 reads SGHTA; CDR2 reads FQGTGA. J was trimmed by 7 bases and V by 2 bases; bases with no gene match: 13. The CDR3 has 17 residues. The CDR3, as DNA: TGTGCCAGCAGCTTAGGAGAGGATCTAGCGGGACGTTATACGCAGTATTTT. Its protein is CASSLGEDLAGRYTQYF. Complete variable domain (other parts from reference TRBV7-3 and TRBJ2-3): GAGVSQTPSNKVTEKGKYVELRCDPISGHTALYWYRQSLGQGPEFLIYFQGTGAADDSGLPNDRFFAVRPEGSVSTLKIQRTERGDSAVYLCASSLGEDLAGRYTQYFGPGTRLTVL.